Following are 10 T cell receptor beta chains from one sample sequenced in a study of vaccination and CD4 T cells after COVID-19. For these TCRs, the target antigens are not known. CD4+ T cells that had been cultured provided DNA sequenced with the Oncomine TCR Beta short-read assay. TCRdb reanalysed the PCR reads using MiXCR and keeps one entry per CDR3 protein. The table shows 8,500 to 9,000 distinct CDR3 sequences, with roughly three fifths occurring only once. Treatment of the sample: roughly 11-day PBMC culture with coronavirus spike peptide pools or control peptides (ViraFEST assay). Material: cultured CD4+ T cells from blood, obtained after SARS-CoV-2 vaccination. The receptors shown here come from a human donor with COVID-19.

The chain combines TRBV7-9 with TRBJ2-3; no reliable D call. V dropped 4 bases and J dropped 6 bases, with 14 bases sitting between them. This CDR3 is 14 amino acids long. Looked up from germline, CDR1 is SEHNR and CDR2 is FQNEAQ (reference sequence). The CDR3, as DNA: TGTGCCAGCAGCTCCCTCGGGTCTTTGGATACGCAGTATTTT. It translates to CASSSLGSLDTQYF.

The chain combines TRBV2 with TRBJ1-5; TRBD1 matches at 7 bases. The length of the CDR3 is 15 residues. The V gene end was trimmed by 5 bases and the J gene end by 3 bases; junction bases not matched to a gene: 7. CDR1 is SNHLY, CDR2 FYNNEI, per germline. Written as DNA, the CDR3 is TGTGCCAGCAGTCAAAGCAGGGGGATCAATCAGCCCCAGCATTTT. Translating gives CASSQSRGINQPQHF.

V and J are TRBV7-2 and TRBJ2-7; D is undetermined. Germline loops: CDR1 SGHTA, CDR2 FQGNSA. V was pared by 0 bases and J by 7 bases, with 10 bases between. This CDR3 has 13 residues. CDR3 coding DNA: TGTGCCAGCAGCTTAGCTTTCAGCTGGGAGCAGTACTTC. This gives the protein CASSLAFSWEQYF.

The rearrangement links TRBV6-1 to TRBJ2-5; 8 positions agree with TRBD1. Unmatched junction bases numbered 6, after V lost 4 bases and J lost 5 bases. The CDR3 is 14 residues long. Germline CDR1 MNHNS, CDR2 SASEGT. The DNA for the CDR3 is TGTGCCAGCAGTGTGGCAGGGGGCGGCGAGACCCAGTACTTC. Amino acid sequence: CASSVAGGGETQYF.

This chain uses TRBV18 with TRBJ1-6; D gene uncertain. The CDR3 loop spans 13 amino acids. Trimming pared 2 bases from V and 8 bases from J, leaving 7 bases between. CDR1 KGHSH and CDR2 LQKENI come from the germline V gene. CDR3 bases: TGTGCCAGCTCACCATCTTTGGATTCACCCCTCCACTTT. Its protein product is CASSPSLDSPLHF.

This clonotype has only a few counts. The chain recombines TRBV15 with TRBJ1-5; tentatively, D is TRBD1 (6 bases). Germline CDR1 and CDR2: LNHNV and YYDKDF (reference sequence). V was clipped by 5 bases and J by 5 bases, with 22 bases between them. The CDR3 totals 17 residues. The CDR3 nucleotides read TGTGCCACCAGCGGATACTTTCGCCCCCCAGGGGATCAGCCCCAGCATTTT. Its protein product is CATSGYFRPPGDQPQHF.

This clonotype was seen a handful of times. The CDR3 nucleotides are TGTGCCACCAGTGATACCCTTGACAGTAATGGCTACACCTTC. This sequence encodes CATSDTLDSNGYTF. This sequence joins TRBV24-1 and TRBJ1-2, with a tentative D call TRBD1 (5 bases). Germline lookup yields CDR1 KGHDR and CDR2 SFDVKD. This CDR3 is 14 amino acids long. Trimming removed 3 bases from V and 6 bases from J, with 13 bases in between.

V is TRBV2 and J is TRBJ1-2; tentative D call: TRBD1 (6 bases). CDR1 is SNHLY, CDR2 FYNNEI, per germline. V lost 1 base and J lost 10, with 16 bases in between. This CDR3 region has 14 residues. In DNA form, the CDR3 reads TGTGCCAGCAGTGAAGTCGGGGGGCTTCGCTACTACACCTTC. Protein product: CASSEVGGLRYYTF.

This clonotype was detected a few times. The CDR3: CSAAPGKGRETQYF. The DNA of the CDR3 is TGCAGTGCTGCGCCCGGGAAAGGGAGAGAGACCCAGTACTTC. The V and J genes are TRBV20-1 and TRBJ2-5, with D possibly matching TRBD2 (5 bases). The CDR3 extends over 14 amino acids. Trimming stripped 5 bases from V and 4 bases from J, with 17 bases between. Germline V gives CDR1 DFQATT, CDR2 SNEGSKA (reference sequence).

CDR3 nucleotides: TGTGCCAGCAGCCAAAAAGCGGGGTACATTCAAGAGACCCAGTACTTC. This sequence encodes CASSQKAGYIQETQYF. V gene TRBV11-2 combines with J gene TRBJ2-5, with TRBD2 matching over 7 bases. Looked up from germline, CDR1 is SGHAT and CDR2 is FQNNGV. Losses at the gene ends were 5 bases for V and 2 bases for J; bases not matched to a gene: 11. This CDR3 has 16 residues. The full variable domain, completed using reference TRBV11-2 and TRBJ2-5, is EAGVAQSPRYKIIEKRQSVAFWCNPISGHATLYWYQQILGQGPKLLIQFQNNGVVDDSQLPKDRFSAERLKGVDSTLKIQPAKLEDSAVYLCASSQKAGYIQETQYFGPGTRLLVL.